This TCR beta chain came from a study of long-term antiretroviral therapy in people with HIV. An immunoSEQ assay, version v3.0, was performed at survey level. Sequenced by immunoSEQ multiplex PCR; TCRdb stores in-frame clones only, minus some. The sample gives fewer than 20,000 clones, approximately 94% of which show up once; roughly 4.5% is in the top ten. V was shortened by 5 bases and J by 4 bases, with 5 bases between the two germline ends. Germline values: CDR1 MDHEN, CDR2 SYDVKM. This CDR3 has 11 amino acids. This TCR derives from a woman aged 45-60 years with HIV. This specimen consisted of unsorted PBMCs, obtained roughly 6.8 years after starting antiretroviral therapy. This chain connects TRBV28 to TRBJ1-2; D call uncertain. The CDR3 sequence is CASSSGYGYTF. The CDR3 region has the DNA TGTGCCAGCAGTAGCGGCTATGGCTACACCTTC.